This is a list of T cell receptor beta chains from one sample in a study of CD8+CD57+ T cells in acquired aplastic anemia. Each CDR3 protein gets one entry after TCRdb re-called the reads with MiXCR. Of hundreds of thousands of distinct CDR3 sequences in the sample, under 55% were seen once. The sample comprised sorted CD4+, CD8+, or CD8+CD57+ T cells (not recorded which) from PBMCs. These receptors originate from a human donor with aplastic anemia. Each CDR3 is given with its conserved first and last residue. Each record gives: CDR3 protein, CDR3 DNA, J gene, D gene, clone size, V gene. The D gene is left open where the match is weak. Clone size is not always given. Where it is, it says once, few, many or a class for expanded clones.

CDR3: CASSLTLRGGGEQFF
DNA: TGTGCCAGCAGCTTAACATTAAGGGGGGGAGGTGAGCAGTTCTTC
J: TRBJ2-1
D: NA
size: NA
V: TRBV7-9

CDR3: CATSRLHVYEQYF
DNA: TGTGCCACCAGTCGGTTACACGTCTACGAGCAGTACTTC
J: TRBJ2-7
D: NA
size: NA
V: TRBV24-1

CDR3: CASIRYRGLEDTQYF
DNA: TGTGCCAGCATCAGGTACAGGGGGCTCGAAGATACGCAGTATTTT
J: TRBJ2-3
D: TRBD1
size: NA
V: TRBV6-1

CDR3: CASSGVGDSGETQYF
DNA: TGTGCCAGCAGCGGAGTAGGTGATTCGGGGGAGACCCAGTACTTC
J: TRBJ2-5
D: NA
size: many
V: TRBV5-8

CDR3: CASSNGSISSTDTQYF
DNA: TGTGCCAGCAGCAACGGGAGCATTTCTAGCACAGATACGCAGTATTTT
J: TRBJ2-3
D: NA
size: NA
V: TRBV7-2

CDR3: CASSRGSGGASTDTQYF
DNA: TGTGCCAGCAGCAGAGGATCAGGGGGCGCCTCCACAGATACGCAGTATTTT
J: TRBJ2-3
D: TRBD1
size: many
V: TRBV7-9

CDR3: CAISEGQTVTGNTIYF
DNA: TGTGCCATCAGTGAAGGACAGACAGTGACTGGAAACACCATATATTTT
J: TRBJ1-3
D: NA
size: few
V: TRBV10-3

CDR3: CASSFTGIGTF
DNA: TGTGCCAGCAGCTTTACGGGGATAGGCACCTTC
J: TRBJ1-2
D: NA
size: many
V: TRBV7-9

CDR3: CSVDRTNTGELFF
DNA: TGCAGCGTTGACAGGACGAACACCGGGGAGCTGTTTTTT
J: TRBJ2-2
D: NA
size: many
V: TRBV29-1

CDR3: CASSRYRSSYNEQFF
DNA: TGTGCCAGCAGCAGATACAGGAGCTCCTACAATGAGCAGTTCTTC
J: TRBJ2-1
D: NA
size: many
V: TRBV7-2

CDR3: CASSVESLNSPLHF
DNA: TGTGCCAGCAGCGTAGAGAGCTTGAATTCACCCCTCCACTTT
J: TRBJ1-6
D: NA
size: NA
V: TRBV9

CDR3: CASSERQGARGTQYF
DNA: TGTGCCAGCAGTGAACGACAGGGGGCTAGAGGTACGCAGTATTTT
J: TRBJ2-3
D: TRBD1
size: NA
V: TRBV25-1

CDR3: CASSPGVRGEAFF
DNA: TGTGCCAGCAGCCCGGGGGTGCGAGGTGAAGCTTTCTTT
J: TRBJ1-1
D: NA
size: NA
V: TRBV2

CDR3: CASSQDPGQGSSPLHF
DNA: TGTGCCAGCAGTCAAGACCCGGGACAGGGAAGTTCACCCCTCCACTTT
J: TRBJ1-6
D: TRBD1
size: NA
V: TRBV3-1

CDR3: CASSEQGGGYGYTF
DNA: TGTGCCAGCAGTGAACAGGGCGGTGGCTATGGCTACACCTTC
J: TRBJ1-2
D: NA
size: many
V: TRBV6-4

CDR3: CASSEDGGKLFF
DNA: TGCGCCAGCAGCGAAGACGGGGGAAAACTGTTTTTT
J: TRBJ1-4
D: NA
size: few
V: TRBV10-2

CDR3: CASSYILAGTSSYEQYF
DNA: TGTGCCAGCAGTTATATCTTGGCGGGTACGAGCTCCTACGAGCAGTACTTC
J: TRBJ2-7
D: NA
size: many
V: TRBV6-5

CDR3: CASSFKGEQYF
DNA: TGTGCCAGCAGTTTCAAGGGCGAGCAGTACTTC
J: TRBJ2-7
D: NA
size: NA
V: TRBV6-5